This TCR beta chain was observed in a study of T cells after yellow fever vaccination. This clonotype was seen only a few times. The antigen is undetermined. Generation of TCR cDNA used 5'RACE template switching (which added a universal primer site and UMIs). TCRdb independently ran MiXCR on the 5' RACE reads; one entry per CDR3 protein. The sample contains hundreds of thousands of distinct CDR3 sequences, around 19% of which appear only once. Notes on the study in general: Some clonotypes, a small share, were shared between CD4 and CD8 compartments. Peaking on day 5 versus 15, the secondary response was faster but weaker.

Trimming took off 3 bases at V and 0 bases at J, with 12 bases between the two ends. This CDR3 spans 14 amino acids. Germline CDR1 and CDR2: SQVTM and ANQGSEA. The chain uses TRBV29-1 and TRBJ2-7; D is possibly TRBD1 or TRBD2 (5 bases each). The clonotype was recovered from a man younger than 30 who received the YFV17D yellow fever vaccine. This specimen consisted of PBMCs, obtained before the yellow fever booster vaccination. CDR3 region: CSVEGPLASYEQYV. As DNA, the CDR3 is TGCAGCGTTGAGGGACCCCTGGCCTCCTACGAGCAGTACGTC.